This T cell receptor beta chain comes out of a study of Graves' ophthalmopathy and Graves' hyperthyroidism. Findings of the study overall: Most expanded clonotypes from thyroid (those above 0.001 frequency) were also found in blood.

Investigators amplified TCR beta CDR3 regions from RNA transcripts. HTBI primers primed a first-round RT-PCR, and a second-round multiplex PCR followed. TCRdb reprocessed the multiplex PCR reads via MiXCR and lists one record per CDR3 protein. The sample has 400,000 or so distinct CDR3 sequences; approximately 17% are singletons. Cases classed as stable hyperthyroidism had no ophthalmopathy within 18 months of follow-up. Ages of hyperthyroidism patients ran from 18 to 65, and their diagnoses were new, under 2 months' duration. Orbital computed tomography, thyroid ultrasound, TRAb, serum thyroxine and clinical symptoms formed the basis of diagnosis. The CDR3 is 16 residues long. Germline V gene data show CDR1 as SGHRS and CDR2 as YFSETQ. Trimming at V came to 5 bases and at J to 5 bases, leaving 14 bases not matched to a gene. This clonotype has more than one count but fewer than ten. The antigen remains unidentified.

This TCR came from an adult woman with stable Graves' hyperthyroidism. Sample: peripheral blood. This chain links TRBV5-1 with TRBJ2-7; TRBD1 matches at 9 bases. In DNA, the CDR3 is TGCGCCAGCAGGGGGTCCCGGGACAGGGAAAAGCACGAGCAGTACTTC. Protein sequence: CASRGSRDREKHEQYF.